Listed below are T cell receptor beta chains from one sample, sequenced in a study of beta chain features in type 1 diabetes. The table came from immunoSEQ multiplex PCR; TCRdb's copy has only in-frame clones and leaves some out. This table has just over 450,000 clones, 30% appearing once. The sequencing input was naive CD4+ T cells from blood. The receptor source for this set is a man aged 18-30 years in good health. CDR3s include the opening cysteine and the closing phenylalanine or tryptophan. A D gene is named only where the DNA matches it firmly. Size is stated for part of the rows, as once, few or many counts, or as a class when the clone is expanded.

>TRBV5-4|TRBD2|TRBJ2-7|few
TGTGCCAGCAGCTCGCCGGGACTAGCGGGAAGTAAGGACGAGCAGTACTTC
CASSSPGLAGSKDEQYF
>TRBV4-3|NA|TRBJ2-5|NA
TGCGCCAGCAGCCAAGATGCATCCAGGACGGGACAAGAGACCCAGTACTTC
CASSQDASRTGQETQYF
>TRBV21-1|NA|TRBJ2-4|NA
TGTGCCAGCAACGTACCGCAAGGCAGATTGGCCAAAAACATTCAGTACTTC
CASNVPQGRLAKNIQYF
>TRBV15|NA|TRBJ2-1|NA
TGTGCCACCAGCAGAGAAAACGGCGGGGTCCACAATGAGCAGTTCTTC
CATSRENGGVHNEQFF
>TRBV2|NA|TRBJ2-3|NA
TGTGCCAGCAGTGACGGCGGATGGTCGGATACGCAGTATTTT
CASSDGGWSDTQYF
>TRBV6-1|TRBD1|TRBJ2-1|few
TGTGCCAGCAGTGATGACAGGGGGCGCGTGAATGAGCAGTTCTTC
CASSDDRGRVNEQFF
>TRBV7-4|NA|TRBJ2-4|NA
TGTGCCAGCAGCTCCCTCTTAAGGGAGGAAAACATTCAGTACTTC
CASSSLLREENIQYF
>TRBV30|NA|TRBJ2-1|NA
TGTGCCTGGTTAGCGGCCCGGTACAATGAGCAGTTCTTC
CAWLAARYNEQFF
>TRBV11-2|NA|TRBJ2-1|few
TGTGCCAGCAGCTTTAACGGAGAGCGTAACAATGAGCAGTTCTTC
CASSFNGERNNEQFF
>TRBV5-1|TRBD2|TRBJ2-4|few
TGCGCCAGCAGCTTTACTAGCGGGAATGACATTCAGTACTTC
CASSFTSGNDIQYF
>TRBV7-3|TRBD1|TRBJ2-7|few
TGTGCCAGCAGCTCTACCGGGACAGGGATCTACGAGCAGTACTTC
CASSSTGTGIYEQYF
>TRBV9|NA|TRBJ2-3|few
TGTGCCAGCAGCGTAGGGCCCGATACGCAGTATTTT
CASSVGPDTQYF
>TRBV18|NA|TRBJ2-1|NA
TGTGCCAGCTCACCACCGGAGGGGGAGGGTCGGGAGCAGTTCTTC
CASSPPEGEGREQFF
>TRBV6-5|NA|TRBJ1-2|once
TGTGCCAGCAGGGTGGTGGCTAACTATGGCTACACCTTC
CASRVVANYGYTF
>TRBV5-1|TRBD2|TRBJ2-1|once
TGCGCCAGCAGCTTGGACGCGGGAGGGCCCAATGAGCAGTTCTTC
CASSLDAGGPNEQFF
>TRBV27|TRBD2|TRBJ2-7|NA
TGTGCCAGCAGTTTCTGGGGACTAGCGGGTGTCGAGCAGTACTTC
CASSFWGLAGVEQYF
>TRBV11-2|TRBD1|TRBJ2-7|NA
TGTGCCAGCAGCTGGGACAGCCCAAGGGGATACGAGCAGTACTTC
CASSWDSPRGYEQYF
>TRBV11-2|TRBD2|TRBJ2-1|few
TGTGCCAGCAGCCCCCTCTCCGGGAGGGGGGATGAGCAGTTCTTC
CASSPLSGRGDEQFF
>TRBV9|NA|TRBJ1-2|NA
TGTGCCAGCAGCGTCCACAGTATCAACTATGGCTACACCTTC
CASSVHSINYGYTF
>TRBV10-3|NA|TRBJ2-5|NA
TGTGCCATCAGTGATGCAAAGACCCAGTACTTC
CAISDAKTQYF
>TRBV2|TRBD2|TRBJ2-1|NA
TGTGCCAGCAGTGTCCCGGGACTAGCGGGAGTGTTGGGCGACAATGAGCAGTTCTTC
CASSVPGLAGVLGDNEQFF
>TRBV27|NA|TRBJ2-7|few
TGTGCCAGCAGTTCCCTGGTGACCTGGAGCTCCTACGAGCAGTACTTC
CASSSLVTWSSYEQYF
>TRBV6-6|NA|TRBJ2-5|few
TGTGCCAGCAGCAACCGGGCCGAAACTTGGGAGACCCAGTACTTC
CASSNRAETWETQYF
>TRBV10-3|TRBD2|TRBJ2-3|few
TGTGCCACCGCCCCGGGGGGTAGCACAGATACGCAGTATTTT
CATAPGGSTDTQYF
>TRBV5-1|NA|TRBJ2-5|few
TGCGCCAGCAGCTTGGAGTTTGGAGAGACCCAGTACTTC
CASSLEFGETQYF
>TRBV18|NA|TRBJ2-1|NA
TGTGCCAGCTCACCCCTATCTTCCGACAATGAGCAGTTCTTC
CASSPLSSDNEQFF
>TRBV2|TRBD2|TRBJ2-4|NA
TGTGCCAGCAGCGGACTAGCAATCAAAAACATTCAGTACTTC
CASSGLAIKNIQYF
>TRBV27|NA|TRBJ2-3|NA
TGTGCCAGCAGTTCCCCGAGCACAGATACGCAGTATTTT
CASSSPSTDTQYF
>TRBV23-1|TRBD1|TRBJ2-3|few
TGCGCCAGCAGTCAATCCGACAGGGGATATACAGATACGCAGTATTTT
CASSQSDRGYTDTQYF
>TRBV7-9|NA|TRBJ2-5|few
TGTGCTAGCAGCTTAGTCAGGGAAGAGACCCAGTACTTC
CASSLVREETQYF
>TRBV5-1|NA|TRBJ1-1|NA
TGCGCCAGCAGCTTGGAGAATATTGCTGAAGCTTTCTTT
CASSLENIAEAFF
>TRBV18|NA|TRBJ2-7|NA
TGTGCCAGCTCATCCCGGATCTACGAGCAGTACTTC
CASSSRIYEQYF
>TRBV9|NA|TRBJ2-7|few
TGTGCCAGCAGCGTTTATCCAGGGGAGTCCTACGAGCAGTACTTC
CASSVYPGESYEQYF
>TRBV27|NA|TRBJ1-1|few
TGTGCCAGTGTCGATCCTGGGGGAGGCACTGAAGCTTTCTTT
CASVDPGGGTEAFF
>TRBV29-1|NA|TRBJ1-2|NA
TGCAGCGTCTTTGGGGGGCAGGACTATGGCTACACCTTC
CSVFGGQDYGYTF
>TRBV29-1|TRBD1|TRBJ1-1|NA
TGCAGCGTCGAGAAAAGGGGGCGAACTGAAGCTTTCTTT
CSVEKRGRTEAFF
>TRBV9|NA|TRBJ2-2|NA
TGTGCCAGCAGCGTAGCTCCCCCGGCGGCGGGCACCGGGGAGCTGTTTTTT
CASSVAPPAAGTGELFF
>TRBV7-9|NA|TRBJ2-7|NA
TGTGCCAGCAGCTTAGCCTCCGGGACCCTCTACGAGCAGTACTTC
CASSLASGTLYEQYF
>TRBV10-3|TRBD1|TRBJ2-7|few
TGTGCCATCAGTGAGCCAGGACAGGGGAGCTCCTACGAGCAGTACTTC
CAISEPGQGSSYEQYF
>TRBV2|NA|TRBJ1-1|NA
TGTGCCAGCAGTGGGAGTGGGGTGGGTGAAGCTTTCTTT
CASSGSGVGEAFF
>TRBV4-1|NA|TRBJ1-1|NA
TGCGCCAGCAGCCACCCCGACAGGAACACTGAAGCTTTCTTT
CASSHPDRNTEAFF
>TRBV30|TRBD2|TRBJ2-7|many
TGTGCCTGGAATCCGACTAGCGCCAACGAGCAGTACTTC
CAWNPTSANEQYF
>TRBV5-6|NA|TRBJ2-6|NA
TGTGCCAGCAGCTTAGTCTTGCTATCTGGGGCCAACGTCCTGACTTTC
CASSLVLLSGANVLTF
>TRBV18|NA|TRBJ1-5|NA
TGTGCCAGCTCACGAGGCACGGGTCAGCCCCAGCATTTT
CASSRGTGQPQHF
>TRBV7-9|NA|TRBJ2-1|few
TGTGCCAGCCCTCCTCAGGGGGGCCATGAGCAGTTCTTC
CASPPQGGHEQFF
>TRBV28|NA|TRBJ2-7|NA
TGTGCCAGCAGTCGGTTCGGGAACGAGCAGTACTTC
CASSRFGNEQYF
>TRBV29-1|NA|TRBJ1-1|NA
TGCAGCGTTGAAGATGGGCAGGGGATGAACACTGAAGCTTTCTTT
CSVEDGQGMNTEAFF
>TRBV14|NA|TRBJ2-7|few
TGTGCCAGCAGGCCCCGTGGGGCAGGCAGAGAGCAGTACTTC
CASRPRGAGREQYF
>TRBV7-9|NA|TRBJ1-3|NA
TGTGCCAGCAGCTTTCTCAGGTCGCGGGGAAACACCATATATTTT
CASSFLRSRGNTIYF
>TRBV15|NA|TRBJ2-6|few
TGTGCCACCAGCAGAGACTCGGGATCTGGGGCCAACGTCCTGACTTTC
CATSRDSGSGANVLTF
>TRBV30|NA|TRBJ2-2|NA
TGTGCCTGGAGTGTACTCGGTCGGACCGGGGAGCTGTTTTTT
CAWSVLGRTGELFF
>TRBV29-1|TRBD2|TRBJ2-5|few
TGCAGCGTTGGAAGTCGGGAGGGCCCAGAGACCCAGTACTTC
CSVGSREGPETQYF
>TRBV7-9|NA|TRBJ2-3|few
TGTGCCAGCAGCTTAGAGGTTAAGGATACGCAGTATTTT
CASSLEVKDTQYF
>TRBV29-1|NA|TRBJ1-2|NA
TGCAGCTTGGGGCCCACCCCTCGGGGCTACACCTTC
CSLGPTPRGYTF
>TRBV15|NA|TRBJ2-7|NA
TGTGCCACCAGCAGGGAACCGGGCTCCTACGAGCAGTACTTC
CATSREPGSYEQYF
>TRBV5-4|TRBD2|TRBJ2-1|NA
TGTGCCAGCAGCCCCAAACTAGCGGACTACAATGAGCAGTTCTTC
CASSPKLADYNEQFF
>TRBV7-9|NA|TRBJ1-2|few
TGTGCCAGCAGCCGAGACAGTTCCCACACCTTC
CASSRDSSHTF
>TRBV10-3|NA|TRBJ2-5|NA
TGTGCCATCAGTGAGTCGAATCCAGCTCCCCGAGAAGAGACCCAGTACTTC
CAISESNPAPREETQYF
>TRBV6-6|NA|TRBJ2-1|few
TGTGCCAGCAGTTACATCGGGGGACGCAATGAGCAGTTCTTC
CASSYIGGRNEQFF
>TRBV4-3|TRBD2|TRBJ2-1|few
TGCGCCAGCAGCCAAGCCCCGGGGGGGGACTCATTCTCCTACAATGAGCAGTTCTTC
CASSQAPGGDSFSYNEQFF